The 18 T cell receptor beta chains reported below all come from one sample, sequenced in a study of blood T cells in healthy people across ages. A sample-barcoded 5' primer and a J-beta primer mix were used in a second PCR of roughly 7 to 12 cycles. TCRdb analysed the 5' RACE reads with MiXCR anew, one entry per CDR3 protein. The table shows about 640,000 distinct CDR3 sequences, with roughly 53% occurring only once. Material for sequencing was blood. The receptors stem from a man aged 60 to 69 in good health.

There are a few counts of this clonotype. The V gene is TRBV3-1, the J gene TRBJ1-4, with unresolved D. From germline, CDR1 is LGHDT and CDR2 YNNKEL (reference sequence). V lost 0 bases, J lost 8 bases, and 7 bases lay in between. The CDR3 is 13 residues long. The CDR3, as DNA: TGTGCCAGCAGCCAAGATAGGCGGGAAAAACTGTTTTTT. Translation: CASSQDRREKLFF.

This chain connects TRBV9 to TRBJ1-5; weak D call: TRBD1 (6 bases). CDR3 length equals 16 residues. Per germline, CDR1 SGDLS and CDR2 YYNGEE. V gave up 3 bases and J gave up 1 base, with 14 bases separating them. Here the CDR3 DNA reads TGTGCCAGCAGCGCCGACGGGGGGGCGAGCAATCAGCCCCAGCATTTT. Its protein product is CASSADGGASNQPQHF.

CDR3 protein: CASSQSAGGQETQYF. The CDR3 DNA follows: TGTGCCAGCAGCCAATCAGCTGGGGGGCAAGAGACCCAGTACTTC. The gene calls are TRBV3-1 and TRBJ2-5; the D gene is possibly TRBD2 (6 bases). The CDR3 totals 15 residues. CDR1 LGHDT and CDR2 YNNKEL come from the germline V gene (reference sequence). The V end lost 2 bases, the J end lost 2 bases, and 12 bases lay between the germline ends.

The chain employs TRBV14 and TRBJ2-5; D unclear. The CDR3 runs 14 residues. V dropped 3 bases and J dropped 1 base, with 9 bases sitting between them. CDR1 is SGHDN and CDR2 is FVKESK in the germline V gene. In nucleotides, the CDR3 is TGTGCCAGCAGCCAGCTACAAATCCAAGAGACCCAGTACTTC. Its protein is CASSQLQIQETQYF. The whole variable domain, filled in from reference TRBV14 and TRBJ2-5, reads EAGVTQFPSHSVIEKGQTVTLRCDPISGHDNLYWYRRVMGKEIKFLLHFVKESKQDESGMPNNRFLAERTGGTYSTLKVQPAELEDSGVYFCASSQLQIQETQYFGPGTRLLVL.

This clonotype has a handful of counts. This chain joins TRBV3-1 and TRBJ2-3; 7 nucleotides match TRBD2. Germline CDR1 reads LGHDT; CDR2 reads YNNKEL (reference sequence). The CDR3 length is 16 residues. Losses at the gene ends were 0 bases for V and 1 base for J; bases not matched to a gene: 4. CDR3 loop: CASSQDQAGGTDTQYF. CDR3 DNA: TGTGCCAGCAGCCAAGATCAGGCGGGGGGCACAGATACGCAGTATTTT.

The chain recombines TRBV5-6 with TRBJ1-1; D not resolved. Trimming stripped 3 bases from V and 3 bases from J, with 9 bases between. Germline V gene lookup returns CDR1 SGHDT and CDR2 YYEEEE. This CDR3 comprises 13 residues. The CDR3 sequence is CASSWHTYTEAFF. CDR3 DNA sequence: TGTGCCAGCAGCTGGCACACATACACTGAAGCTTTCTTT. Full variable domain (remainder filled in from reference TRBV5-6 and TRBJ1-1): DAGVTQSPTHLIKTRGQQVTLRCSPKSGHDTVSWYQQALGQGPQFIFQYYEEEERQRGNFPDRFSGHQFPNYSSELNVNALLLGDSALYLCASSWHTYTEAFFGQGTRLTVV.

This clonotype was seen a few times. CDR3 coding DNA: TGTGCCAGCAGCCCCCGAAACGTGGGATTGGACTATGGCTACACCTTC. It specifies CASSPRNVGLDYGYTF. V usage is TRBV7-2 and J usage is TRBJ1-2, with D unclear. The germline CDR1 and CDR2 sequences are SGHTA and FQGNSA. CDR3 length: 16 residues. The ends were cut back, 5 bases at V and 3 bases at J, with 19 bases in the middle.

J is TRBJ2-7 and V is TRBV3-1; perhaps D is TRBD1 or TRBD2 (5 bases each). The CDR3 is 13 residues long. V was clipped by 0 bases and J by 6 bases, with 9 bases between them. CDR1 and CDR2 (germline): LGHDT, YNNKEL (reference sequence). The CDR3 DNA is TGTGCCAGCAGCCAAGATCGGGGCAGCGAGCAGTACTTC. Its protein is CASSQDRGSEQYF.

The V call is TRBV12-3 or TRBV12-4, the J call TRBJ2-5; 11 nucleotides align to TRBD1. With V trimmed by 3 bases and J by 11 bases, 8 bases remained unmatched. The CDR3 length is 14 residues. The DNA of the CDR3 is TGTGCCAGCAGTTTCCAAGGACAGGGGGCTTTGCAGTACTTC. Its protein is CASSFQGQGALQYF.

In its sample, this clonotype was seen a few times. V is TRBV12-3 or TRBV12-4 and J is TRBJ2-5; 10 nucleotides align to TRBD1. J gave up 6 bases and V 2 bases, and 6 bases lay outside the gene matches. The CDR3 spans 15 residues. The CDR3 here is CASSLSSGQGKTQYF. The CDR3 DNA follows: TGTGCCAGCAGTTTATCCTCGGGACAGGGGAAGACCCAGTACTTC.

This clonotype was seen more than once but under ten times. The chain is built from TRBV5-1 and TRBJ2-4, with 11 positions matching TRBD1. V was clipped by 4 bases and J by 2 bases; unmatched bases: 5. The CDR3 extends over 16 amino acids. From germline, CDR1 is SGHRS and CDR2 YFSETQ. CDR3 DNA sequence: TGCGCCAGCAGCCCCCGGGACAGGGGGTCCAAAAACATTCAGTACTTC. Translated, it gives CASSPRDRGSKNIQYF.

This rearrangement joins TRBV20-1 to TRBJ2-4, with TRBD2 matching over 7 bases. The CDR3 extends over 14 amino acids. Germline trimming cut 3 bases from V and 13 bases from J; bases unmatched to any gene: 15. Per germline, CDR1 DFQATT and CDR2 SNEGSKA (reference sequence). The CDR3 coding sequence is TGCAGTGCTAGCGCACCGGGGGGTACCTACGGGCAGTACTTC. This codes for CSASAPGGTYGQYF.

The chain couples TRBV29-1 to TRBJ1-2; D is ambiguous. The germline V gene encodes CDR1 SQVTM and CDR2 ANQGSEA. V dropped 7 bases and J dropped 4 bases, with 13 bases sitting between them. The CDR3 is 12 residues long. CDR3 sequence (DNA): TGCAGCGCACGCCGGGCGTTCTATGGCTACACCTTC. Amino acids: CSARRAFYGYTF.

This clonotype was detected a few times. The CDR3 sequence: CASSDRPSGGGYGYTF. The CDR3 nucleotides read TGTGCCAGCAGCGATCGCCCCTCAGGGGGGGGCTATGGCTACACCTTC. The chain has TRBV6-1 and TRBJ1-2; 7 bases match TRBD1. The V gene end was trimmed by 6 bases and the J gene end by 4 bases; junction bases not matched to a gene: 14. Germline CDR1 and CDR2: MNHNS and SASEGT. The CDR3 contains 16 residues.

The rearrangement links TRBV28 to TRBJ1-5; possibly TRBD1 for D (6 bases). The CDR3 loop spans 15 amino acids. The ends were cut back, 7 bases at V and 3 bases at J, with 16 bases in the middle. Germline-derived CDR1 and CDR2 are MDHEN and SYDVKM. This CDR3 reads CASTLRGGNNQPQHF. The CDR3 DNA reads as TGTGCCAGCACCCTTAGGGGGGGAAACAATCAGCCCCAGCATTTT.

CDR3 protein: CASSTGQNNEQFF. CDR3 nucleotides: TGCGCCAGCAGCACCGGACAGAACAATGAGCAGTTCTTC. The J gene is TRBJ2-1, the V gene TRBV5-1, with D tentatively TRBD1 (6 bases). Trimming shortened V by 4 bases and J by 5 bases, and 10 bases separated the two germline ends. This CDR3 spans 13 amino acids. Germline V gives CDR1 SGHRS, CDR2 YFSETQ.

On this clonotype: One junction end does not reproduce the germline sequence, and a read error may be involved. The chain links TRBV15 to TRBJ2-7; the match to TRBD2 covers 9 bases. The length of the CDR3 is 18 residues. Germline V CDR1 and CDR2: LNHNV, YYDKDF (reference sequence). CDR3 sequence reads: CATNRDKSSGVRSYEQYF. In nucleotides, the CDR3 is TGTGCCACCAACAGAGATAAGTCTAGCGGGGTACGCTCCTACGAGCAGTACTTC. Supplemented by reference TRBV15 and TRBJ2-7, the full variable domain reads DAMVIQNPRYQVTQFGKPVTLSCSQTLNHNVMYWYQQKSSQAPKLLFHYYDKDFNNEADTPDNFQSRRPNTSFCFLDIRSPGLGDTAMYLCATNRDKSSGVRSYEQYFGPGTRLTVT.

This CDR3 is CASSEVRQNGYTF. In DNA, the CDR3 is TGTGCCAGCAGTGAAGTTCGACAGAATGGCTACACCTTC. The rearrangement links TRBV25-1 to TRBJ1-2; maybe TRBD1 (5 bases). V dropped 2 bases and J dropped 6 bases, with 10 bases sitting between them. This CDR3 has 13 residues. Germline V gene sequence: CDR1 MGHDK, CDR2 SYGVNS.